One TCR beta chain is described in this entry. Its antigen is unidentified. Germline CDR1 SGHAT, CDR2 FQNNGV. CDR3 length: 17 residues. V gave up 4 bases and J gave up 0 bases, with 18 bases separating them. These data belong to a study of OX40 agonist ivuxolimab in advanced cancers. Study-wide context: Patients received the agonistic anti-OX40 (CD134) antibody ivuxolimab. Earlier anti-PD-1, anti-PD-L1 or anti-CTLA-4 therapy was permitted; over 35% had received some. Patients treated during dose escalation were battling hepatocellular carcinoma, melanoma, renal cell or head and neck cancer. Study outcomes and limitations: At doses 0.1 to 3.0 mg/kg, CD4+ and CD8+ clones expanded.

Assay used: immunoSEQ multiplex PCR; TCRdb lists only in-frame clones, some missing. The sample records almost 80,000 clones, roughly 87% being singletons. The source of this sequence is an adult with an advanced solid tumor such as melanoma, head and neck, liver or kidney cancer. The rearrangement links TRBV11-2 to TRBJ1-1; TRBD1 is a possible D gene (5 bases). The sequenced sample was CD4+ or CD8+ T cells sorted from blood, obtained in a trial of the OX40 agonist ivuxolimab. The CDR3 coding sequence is TGTGCCAGCAGCTCCCCGCGGGCAGGGCAACTGAACACTGAAGCTTTCTTT. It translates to CASSSPRAGQLNTEAFF.